The present TCR beta chain was sequenced within a study of radiation and T cells in renal cell carcinoma. This table comes from immunoSEQ multiplex PCR, and its TCRdb copy is limited to in-frame clones, with some not included. This sample has under 55,000 clones, with roughly four fifths found just once. Time point described: baseline pretreatment blood. Treatment specified: 15 Gy SBRT to primary tumor, nephrectomy 4 weeks later. The tumor was a clear cell renal cell carcinoma. The sample holds one count of this clone. This CDR3 is 14 amino acids long. The germline gives CDR1 SGHRS, CDR2 YFSETQ. Unmatched junction bases numbered 2, after V lost 3 bases and J lost 5 bases.

This sequence joins TRBV5-1 and TRBJ2-1, with 10 nucleotides matching TRBD1. This receptor was taken from a woman between 65 and 79 years old with renal cell carcinoma. The specimen comprised blood, sampled from a patient whose treatment included radiotherapy and nephrectomy. The CDR3 protein is CASSSGQGNNEQFF. The CDR3 DNA sequence: TGCGCCAGCAGCTCGGGACAGGGGAACAATGAGCAGTTCTTC.